This TCR beta chain was found in a study of long-term antiretroviral therapy in people with HIV. Study as a whole: Collection dates of the earliest samples fall about a decade before the 2015 immediate-ART recommendation. The study's findings and limits: Once patients were on ART, diversity went higher but still fell short of transplant donor controls. ART adherence, viral resistance and therapy changes were not recorded.

V lost 6 bases, J lost 7 bases, and 10 bases lay in between. CDR1 and CDR2 from the germline V gene are LNHDA and SQIVND (reference sequence). The CDR3 has 12 residues. Per donor, a minimum of one pre-ART and a minimum of two post-ART PBMC samples were available. Comment on this clone: Its specificity is unknown.

Running of the v3.0 immunoSEQ assay took place at survey level. TCRdb keeps only in-frame clones here, not all; method: immunoSEQ multiplex PCR. The table records fewer than 20,000 clones, around 84% of them present only once. The sequence came from a man younger than 30 with HIV. This chain links TRBV19 with TRBJ1-5, with D maybe TRBD1 (5 bases). The starting material was unsorted PBMCs, obtained 0.1 years after starting antiretroviral therapy. CDR3 residues: CASSSGWQPQHF. In DNA, the CDR3 is TGTGCCAGTAGCTCAGGGTGGCAGCCCCAGCATTTT.